The clone carrying this T cell receptor beta chain was picked up many times. Its antigen is currently unknown. Trimming removed 3 bases at V and 2 bases at J, with 17 bases between. In germline, CDR1 is SGHRS, CDR2 YFSETQ. The CDR3 loop spans 16 amino acids. Unique molecular identifiers were incorporated during preparation of the TCRbeta library. TCRdb re-derived calls from the PCR reads in MiXCR, one entry per CDR3 protein. This sample yields over 150,000 distinct CDR3 sequences, of which about 7% are seen a single time; approximately 5.7% belongs to the top ten. This sample is drawn from a study of T-cell reconstitution after alpha-beta-depleted transplantation in children. Study-level points and caveats: Where some patients showed high TCRbeta diversity at day 60, it came from recipient T cells and thymic progenitors that had survived. As was reported, about two months after transplant, alpha-beta T cells came from several hundred expanded graft clones.

The J gene is TRBJ1-2, the V gene TRBV5-1; TRBD1 might be the D (5 bases). This receptor was obtained from a boy aged 2-9 years with acute lymphoblastic leukemia, due to receive a stem cell transplant. The starting material was PBMCs, obtained before TCRalphabeta/CD19-depleted stem cell transplant. This CDR3 reads CASSSESGTENYGYTF. The CDR3 region has the DNA TGCGCCAGCAGCTCGGAGTCCGGGACGGAAAACTATGGCTACACCTTC.